This TCR beta chain originates from a study of OX40 agonist ivuxolimab in advanced cancers. Turning to the study itself: Patients in dose escalation had liver, melanoma, kidney or head and neck cancers.

Note on this clone: Its antigen is unknown.

Points from the study as a whole: By week 6 at 0.1 to 3.0 mg/kg, blood CD4+ and CD8+ T cells had expanded clonally. Mean expanded clone counts were higher in CD8+ than CD4+ T cells.

The assay was immunoSEQ multiplex PCR, and TCRdb's table has in-frame clones only and misses some. The sample holds about 69,000 clones, roughly 89% seen once. Germline V lookup: CDR1 LGHNA, CDR2 YNFKEQ. V was pared by 1 base and J by 4 bases, with 5 bases of the junction left unmatched. The CDR3 extends over 16 amino acids. Specimen: CD4+ or CD8+ T cells sorted from blood, collected in a trial of the OX40 agonist ivuxolimab. The clonotype comes from an adult with an advanced solid tumor such as melanoma, head and neck, liver or kidney cancer. V is TRBV4-2 and J is TRBJ2-3, with 10 positions matching TRBD2. Written as DNA, the CDR3 is TGTGCCAGCAGCCAAGGGGCTAGCGGGAGCTCAGATACGCAGTATTTT. Translated, it gives CASSQGASGSSDTQYF.